A single sample gave rise to the 30 T cell receptor beta chains below, sequenced in a study of CD8 T cells in ankylosing spondylitis. Notes on the study in general: Blood from ankylosing spondylitis patients appeared to carry a characteristic roughly 8-variant TCR beta motif.

TCRdb reprocessed the 5' RACE reads via MiXCR and lists one record per CDR3 protein. The sample holds about 400,000 distinct CDR3 sequences, around 22% seen once. Their cognate antigens are unknown. Sequencing used blood, either unsorted or a sorted T cell fraction (not recorded which). Source of these receptors: a male donor with ankylosing spondylitis.

The chain recombines TRBV12-3 or TRBV12-4 with TRBJ1-5; 9 nucleotides line up with TRBD1. The junction had 7 bases not matched to a gene; V was cut back by 6 bases and J by 10 bases. The CDR3 is made up of 13 amino acids. The chain's CDR3 is CASSPGQGHPQHF. CDR3 nucleotide sequence: TGTGCCAGCAGCCCGGGACAGGGACACCCCCAGCATTTT.

The chain has TRBV20-1 and TRBJ2-7; possibly TRBD2 for D (6 bases). The V and J ends lost 5 bases and 6 bases respectively, with 20 bases between them. Germline V gene sequence: CDR1 DFQATT, CDR2 SNEGSKA (reference sequence). This CDR3 region has 14 residues. The CDR3 loop reads CSAHSGGTLGEQYF. The CDR3 bases are TGCAGTGCTCATTCTGGCGGGACCTTGGGCGAGCAGTACTTC.

A single count supports this clonotype. This chain connects TRBV7-3 to TRBJ2-5; D is unresolved. The CDR3 loop spans 14 amino acids. With 5 bases removed from V and 5 bases from J, the gap between germline ends came to 15 bases. Per the germline V gene, CDR1 is SGHTA and CDR2 is FQGTGA. The CDR3 protein is CASSPTARTETQYF. CDR3 bases: TGTGCCAGCAGCCCGACGGCGCGGACGGAGACCCAGTACTTC.

CDR3 sequence (DNA): TGTGCCAGCAGCCCAGGACCGTCTCGAGAGACCCAGTACTTC. Encoded protein: CASSPGPSRETQYF. This sequence joins TRBV5-5 and TRBJ2-5, with D hard to call. Trimming pared 4 bases from V and 4 bases from J, leaving 14 bases between. Germline V gene sequence: CDR1 SGHKS, CDR2 YYEKEE (reference sequence). CDR3 length: 14 residues.

This clonotype occurred a few times. The chain carries TRBV20-1 and TRBJ2-3, with 9 bases fitting TRBD1. With 3 bases clipped from V and 6 bases from J, the junction kept 7 bases outside the gene matches. The CDR3 contains 14 residues. Germline V gene data show CDR1 as DFQATT and CDR2 as SNEGSKA (reference sequence). In DNA, the CDR3 is TGCAGTGCTAGTCGACAGGGGGTTCAGGATACGCAGTATTTT. Translation gives CSASRQGVQDTQYF.

The CDR3 sequence is CASSLNRQRADGYTF. The CDR3 DNA follows: TGTGCCAGCAGCTTAAACCGACAGCGGGCGGACGGCTACACCTTC. This chain connects TRBV2 to TRBJ1-2; possible D gene TRBD1, 5 bases. Germline V gene lookup returns CDR1 SNHLY and CDR2 FYNNEI. The CDR3 runs to 15 residues. V was cut by 6 bases and J by 8 bases, with 22 bases left in between.

This clonotype was seen only a few times. The chain recombines TRBV20-1 with TRBJ2-7, with D perhaps matching TRBD1 or TRBD2 (5 bases each). Trimming removed 4 bases at V and 6 bases at J, with 22 bases between. Germline assignment: CDR1 DFQATT and CDR2 SNEGSKA (reference sequence). The CDR3 runs to 15 residues. The CDR3 coding sequence is TGCAGTGCTACGCCATTGTCCGGGACCTTTCTCGAGCAGTACTTC. Its translation: CSATPLSGTFLEQYF.

The chain joins TRBV5-1 to TRBJ2-1, with no clear D. CDR3 length: 14 residues. V lost 4 bases to trimming and J lost 0 bases, with 8 bases between them. Germline CDR1 is SGHRS and CDR2 is YFSETQ. The CDR3 bases are TGCGCCAGCAGCCAGCATAGCTCCTACAATGAGCAGTTCTTC. This translates into CASSQHSSYNEQFF. Filled out from reference TRBV5-1 and TRBJ2-1, the complete variable domain reads KAGVTQTPRYLIKTRGQQVTLSCSPISGHRSVSWYQQTPGQGLQFLFEYFSETQRNKGNFPGRFSGRQFSNSRSEMNVSTLELGDSALYLCASSQHSSYNEQFFGPGTRLTVL.

V usage is TRBV7-3 and J usage is TRBJ1-3; D uncertain. The germline V gene has CDR1 SGHTA and CDR2 FQGTGA. Deletions cut 2 bases from V and 0 bases from J, with 8 bases between. The CDR3 runs 15 residues. CDR3 bases: TGTGCCAGCAGCTTAGGCTCCAGCTCTGGAAACACCATATATTTT. Translation gives CASSLGSSSGNTIYF.

The chain couples TRBV11-2 to TRBJ2-3; D gene uncertain. CDR1 and CDR2 from the germline V gene are SGHAT and FQNNGV. This CDR3 has 13 amino acids. The ends were cut back, 0 bases at V and 4 bases at J, with 5 bases in the middle. The DNA of the CDR3 is TGTGCCAGCAGCTTAGAAAGTCCAGATACGCAGTATTTT. Protein sequence: CASSLESPDTQYF.

The chain links TRBV30 to TRBJ1-1, with D perhaps matching TRBD1 (6 bases). Per the germline V gene, CDR1 is GTSNPN and CDR2 is SVGIG (reference sequence). V gave up 3 bases and J gave up 2 bases, with 13 bases separating them. This CDR3 comprises 14 residues. The CDR3 here is CAWSLDSRNTEAFF. In DNA form, the CDR3 reads TGTGCCTGGAGCTTGGACAGCCGAAACACTGAAGCTTTCTTT.

This clonotype occurred a few times. The gene calls are TRBV5-1 and TRBJ1-2, with a possible D match to TRBD1 (6 bases). The V gene's germline CDR1 is SGHRS and CDR2 YFSETQ. V was cut by 0 bases and J by 3 bases, with 9 bases left in between. The CDR3 length is 14 residues. CDR3 bases: TGCGCCAGCAGCTTGGACCAGGGGTACTATGGCTACACCTTC. It translates to CASSLDQGYYGYTF.

This sequence joins TRBV5-6 and TRBJ2-2, with D unclear. V was cut by 2 bases and J by 0 bases, with 8 bases left in between. Germline CDR1 is SGHDT and CDR2 is YYEEEE. CDR3 length equals 15 residues. CDR3 loop: CASSFGPSNTGELFF. The CDR3 DNA sequence: TGTGCCAGCAGCTTCGGCCCTTCGAACACCGGGGAGCTGTTTTTT. Complete variable domain (other parts from reference TRBV5-6 and TRBJ2-2): DAGVTQSPTHLIKTRGQQVTLRCSPKSGHDTVSWYQQALGQGPQFIFQYYEEEERQRGNFPDRFSGHQFPNYSSELNVNALLLGDSALYLCASSFGPSNTGELFFGEGSRLTVL.

The V call is TRBV7-3, the J call TRBJ2-1; D uncertain. Germline V CDR1 and CDR2: SGHTA, FQGTGA. The V end was cut by 8 bases, the J end by 3 bases, with 8 bases between. CDR3 length: 12 residues. The DNA of the CDR3 is TGTGCCAGCGGAGAGCACTACAATGAGCAGTTCTTC. Protein product: CASGEHYNEQFF.

CDR3 residues: CASSFRGGSGTDTQYF. The CDR3 coding sequence is TGCGCCAGCAGCTTCCGAGGTGGTAGCGGCACAGATACGCAGTATTTT. The J gene is TRBJ2-3, the V gene TRBV5-1, with D possibly TRBD2 on 5 matching bases. Trimming stripped 2 bases from V and 1 base from J, with 14 bases between. The CDR3 extends over 16 amino acids. CDR1 SGHRS and CDR2 YFSETQ come from the germline V gene.

The chain carries TRBV7-2 and TRBJ1-4; D gene uncertain. Germline loops: CDR1 SGHTA, CDR2 FQGNSA. The CDR3 sequence is 15 residues long. V was shortened by 5 bases and J by 5 bases, with 15 bases between the two germline ends. As DNA, the CDR3 is TGTGCCAGCAGCCCATATACCCGGGAGAATGAAAAACTGTTTTTT. This codes for CASSPYTRENEKLFF.

The chain carries TRBV4-3 and TRBJ2-7, with a weak D call TRBD2 (5 bases). The CDR3 is 17 amino acids. V shed 0 bases and J shed 2 bases, with 17 bases lying between them. Germline CDR1 reads LGHNA; CDR2 reads YSLEER. The chain's CDR3 is CASSQDPGGSRPYEQYF. The DNA of the CDR3 is TGCGCCAGCAGCCAAGATCCAGGTGGGAGTCGCCCCTACGAGCAGTACTTC.

J is TRBJ2-6 and V is TRBV6-5; D not certain. This CDR3 comprises 17 residues. CDR1 and CDR2 (germline): MNHEY, SVGAGI. The V end lost 2 bases, the J end lost 0 bases, and 11 bases lay between the germline ends. CDR3 residues: CASSYLPSSSGANVLTF. DNA for the CDR3: TGTGCCAGCAGTTACCTTCCCAGTTCCTCTGGGGCCAACGTCCTGACTTTC.

This clonotype was seen more than once but under ten times. The chain couples TRBV6-1 to TRBJ1-5; 12 bases map to TRBD1. Germline V gene data show CDR1 as MNHNS and CDR2 as SASEGT. There are 17 residues in the CDR3. J gave up 4 bases and V 6 bases, and 10 bases lay outside the gene matches. The CDR3 sequence: CASRGTGGRGPNQPQHF. The DNA of the CDR3 is TGTGCCAGCAGGGGGACAGGGGGCAGGGGGCCTAATCAGCCCCAGCATTTT.

The chain recombines TRBV3-1 with TRBJ2-1, with 9 bases identical to TRBD2. The CDR3 extends over 17 amino acids. Trimming cost V 4 bases and J 5 bases; bases outside gene matches: 12. The V gene's germline CDR1 is LGHDT and CDR2 YNNKEL (reference sequence). The chain's CDR3 is CASSPGGGLAGNNEQFF. In DNA, the CDR3 is TGTGCCAGCAGCCCTGGGGGAGGCCTAGCGGGAAACAATGAGCAGTTCTTC.

This chain links TRBV18 with TRBJ1-6; no definite D call. This CDR3 contains 14 residues. Trimming stripped 2 bases from V and 6 bases from J, with 8 bases between. The germline V gene has CDR1 KGHSH and CDR2 LQKENI. As DNA, the CDR3 is TGTGCCAGCTCACCAGCGGTTCCTAATTCACCCCTCCACTTT. This sequence encodes CASSPAVPNSPLHF.

This clonotype was seen a handful of times. V usage is TRBV20-1 and J usage is TRBJ1-1; D is uncertain. V lost 0 bases, J lost 1 base, and 6 bases lay in between. The CDR3 sequence is 13 residues long. From germline, CDR1 is DFQATT and CDR2 SNEGSKA (reference sequence). CDR3 sequence: CSARDGRNTEAFF. Here the CDR3 DNA reads TGCAGTGCTAGAGATGGCAGGAACACTGAAGCTTTCTTT.

This clonotype has a handful of counts. This chain connects TRBV29-1 to TRBJ1-2; 9 bases align to TRBD1. Germline lookup yields CDR1 SQVTM and CDR2 ANQGSEA. V was clipped by 7 bases and J by 2 bases; unmatched bases: 5. This CDR3 spans 13 amino acids. The chain's CDR3 is CSAYGTGNYGYTF. DNA for the CDR3: TGCAGCGCCTACGGGACAGGGAACTATGGCTACACCTTC.

This clonotype has just a few counts. V and J are TRBV29-1 and TRBJ2-7, with D tentatively TRBD1 or TRBD2 (5 bases each). Germline-derived CDR1 and CDR2 are SQVTM and ANQGSEA. There are 13 residues in the CDR3. V was pared by 3 bases and J by 5 bases, with 14 bases between. The DNA for the CDR3 is TGCAGCGTTGAGGGGACCCTTCGCCACGAGCAGTACTTC. Translated: CSVEGTLRHEQYF.

This clonotype has a handful of counts. V gene TRBV20-1 combines with J gene TRBJ1-5, with a possible D match to TRBD1 (6 bases). There are 12 residues in the CDR3. Trimming left V 4 bases short and J 5 bases short, with 9 bases between. Germline CDR1 reads DFQATT; CDR2 reads SNEGSKA (reference sequence). The CDR3 DNA follows: TGCAGTGCTACCAGGGGAGATCAGCCCCAGCATTTT. Protein product: CSATRGDQPQHF.

This clonotype appeared many times. This sequence joins TRBV5-1 and TRBJ2-7, with D perhaps matching TRBD1 (6 bases). The CDR3 runs 13 residues. The V and J ends lost 0 bases and 2 bases respectively, with 6 bases between them. Germline CDR1 reads SGHRS; CDR2 reads YFSETQ. CDR3 in DNA: TGCGCCAGCAGCTTGGACAGGGCCTACGAGCAGTACTTC. Translation gives CASSLDRAYEQYF.

The table lists this clonotype with a few counts. This sequence joins TRBV7-2 and TRBJ2-1, with a tentative D call TRBD1 (5 bases). The CDR3 sequence is 17 residues long. V lost 4 bases and J 7 bases, leaving 23 bases between the germline ends. The germline gives CDR1 SGHTA, CDR2 FQGNSA. The CDR3 loop is CASSSRVTLRVGNEQFF. Here the CDR3 DNA reads TGTGCCAGCAGCTCCCGTGTTACCCTCAGGGTCGGGAATGAGCAGTTCTTC.

J is TRBJ2-5 and V is TRBV7-2; D is ambiguous. Trimming took off 4 bases at V and 5 bases at J, with 8 bases between the two ends. Germline V gene data show CDR1 as SGHTA and CDR2 as FQGNSA. The CDR3 consists of 12 residues. The CDR3 loop reads CASSYDTETQYF. In nucleotides, the CDR3 is TGTGCCAGCAGCTATGACACGGAGACCCAGTACTTC.

This sequence joins TRBV7-2 and TRBJ2-7; D uncertain. The CDR3 extends over 10 amino acids. The germline CDR1 and CDR2 sequences are SGHTA and FQGNSA. With 8 bases removed from V and 3 bases from J, the gap between germline ends came to 5 bases. The CDR3 sequence is CASGIYEQYF. The CDR3 bases are TGTGCCAGCGGCATCTACGAGCAGTACTTC.

This clonotype was counted between two and nine times. The chain employs TRBV29-1 and TRBJ2-3; D is perhaps TRBD2 (6 bases). Germline V gene sequence: CDR1 SQVTM, CDR2 ANQGSEA. V lost 2 bases to trimming and J lost 4 bases, with 13 bases between them. This CDR3 region has 14 residues. As DNA, the CDR3 is TGCAGCGTTGAAAGAGGCAGGGAGGCAGATACGCAGTATTTT. It is translated as CSVERGREADTQYF.